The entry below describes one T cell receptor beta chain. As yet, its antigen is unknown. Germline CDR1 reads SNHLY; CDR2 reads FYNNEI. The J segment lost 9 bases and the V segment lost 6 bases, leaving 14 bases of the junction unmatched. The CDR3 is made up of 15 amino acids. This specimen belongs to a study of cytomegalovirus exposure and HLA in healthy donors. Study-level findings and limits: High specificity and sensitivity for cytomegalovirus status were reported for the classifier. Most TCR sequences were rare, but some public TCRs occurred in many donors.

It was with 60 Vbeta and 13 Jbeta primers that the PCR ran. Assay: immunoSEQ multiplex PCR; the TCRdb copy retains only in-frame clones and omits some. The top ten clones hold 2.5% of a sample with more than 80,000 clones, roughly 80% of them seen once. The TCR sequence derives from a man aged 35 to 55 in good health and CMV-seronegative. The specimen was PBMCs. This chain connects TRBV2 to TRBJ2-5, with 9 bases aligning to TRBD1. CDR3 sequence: CASRERDRVTGPQYF. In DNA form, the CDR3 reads TGTGCCAGCAGAGAACGGGACAGGGTAACTGGACCCCAGTACTTC.